The present T cell receptor (beta chain) was sequenced within a study of blood T cells in healthy people across ages. Next came a second PCR, run for roughly 6 to 11 cycles, which used a sample-barcoded 5' primer along with a J-beta primer mix. Each cDNA molecule, via a template-switch adaptor with 12 random nucleotides, was tagged. A single record per CDR3 protein comes from TCRdb applying MiXCR to the 5' RACE reads. There are roughly 1,500,000 distinct CDR3 sequences in the sample; 42% occur only once, and less than 8% lies in the top ten. The CDR3 loop spans 14 amino acids. Germline values: CDR1 MNHEY, CDR2 SMNVEV (reference sequence). About this clonotype: One junction end disagrees with the germline gene, perhaps due to a read error.

Donation came from healthy Caucasian individuals in Russia who were aged roughly 6 to 95. Each of the donors had around 9 milliliters of peripheral blood drawn into EDTA-treated Vacutainer tubes. Samples each yielded at least 6 micrograms of total RNA. The V and J genes are TRBV27 and TRBJ2-3; D might be TRBD1 (5 bases). This TCR derives from a young woman in good health. Sequenced: blood. This chain's CDR3 is CASSLGASTDTRYF. The DNA of the CDR3 is TGTGCCAGCAGTTTAGGGGCCAGCACAGATACGCGGTATTTT.